This T cell receptor beta chain was documented in a study of blood T cell repertoires in COVID-19. This clone is a singleton in its sample. The CDR3 extends over 12 amino acids. The germline gives CDR1 LGHDT, CDR2 YNNKEL (reference sequence). The V and J ends lost 2 bases and 7 bases respectively, with 9 bases between them. Original methodology: Amplified reference gene primers provided the basis for estimating nucleated cell counts. The assay was immunoSEQ multiplex PCR, and TCRdb's table has in-frame clones only and misses some. That table is the source of V, J and clone size, and D and trimming were worked out from the DNA. The table lists about 360,000 clones, around 87% of them singletons, with about 1.9% in the top ten. Participants spanned ages about 18 to 100 years and resided in roughly 22 US areas. Clinical history reported by participants formed the basis on which cohorts were assigned.

The sequence was collected from a man aged 35-49 years in a cohort exposed to, infected with or recovered from COVID-19 (not recorded which). The chain employs TRBV3-1 (or the pseudogene TRBV3-2) and TRBJ2-7; D gene ambiguous. Sequencing used PBMCs or T cells enriched from blood (not recorded which). CDR3 loop: CASSQTTREQYF. The DNA of the CDR3 is TGTGCCAGCAGCCAAACAACGCGGGAGCAGTACTTC.